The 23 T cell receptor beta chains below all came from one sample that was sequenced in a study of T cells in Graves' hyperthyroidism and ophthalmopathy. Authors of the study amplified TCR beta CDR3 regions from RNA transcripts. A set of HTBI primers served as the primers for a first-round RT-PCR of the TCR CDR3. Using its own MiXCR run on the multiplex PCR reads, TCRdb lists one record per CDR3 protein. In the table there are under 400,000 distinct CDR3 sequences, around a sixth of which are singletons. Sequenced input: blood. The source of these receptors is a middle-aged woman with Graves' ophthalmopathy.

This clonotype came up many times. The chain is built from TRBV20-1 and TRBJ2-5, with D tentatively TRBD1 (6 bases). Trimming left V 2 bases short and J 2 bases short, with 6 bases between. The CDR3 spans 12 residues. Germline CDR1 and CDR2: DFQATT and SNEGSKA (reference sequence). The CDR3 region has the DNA TGCAGTGCTAGAAGGGGGCAAGAGACCCAGTACTTC. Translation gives CSARRGQETQYF.

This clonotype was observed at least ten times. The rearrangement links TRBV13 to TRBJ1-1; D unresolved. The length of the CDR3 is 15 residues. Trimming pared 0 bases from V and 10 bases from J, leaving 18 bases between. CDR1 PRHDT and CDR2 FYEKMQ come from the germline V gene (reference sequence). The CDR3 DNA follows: TGTGCCAGCAGCTTAGGCCCTGCGGCCCTGGCTGGAGCTTTCTTT. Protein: CASSLGPAALAGAFF.

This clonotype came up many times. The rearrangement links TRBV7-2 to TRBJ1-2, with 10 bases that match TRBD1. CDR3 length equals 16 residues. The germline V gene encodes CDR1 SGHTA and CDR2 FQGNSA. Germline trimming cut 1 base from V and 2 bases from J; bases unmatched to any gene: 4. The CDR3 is CASSLVRTGGNYGYTF. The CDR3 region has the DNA TGTGCCAGCAGCTTAGTAAGGACAGGGGGAAACTATGGCTACACCTTC.

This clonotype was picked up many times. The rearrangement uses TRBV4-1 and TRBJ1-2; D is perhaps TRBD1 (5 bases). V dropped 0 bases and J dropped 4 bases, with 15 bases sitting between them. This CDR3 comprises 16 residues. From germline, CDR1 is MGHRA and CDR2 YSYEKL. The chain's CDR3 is CASSQEGRRGAYGYTF. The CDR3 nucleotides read TGCGCCAGCAGCCAAGAGGGACGACGAGGGGCCTATGGCTACACCTTC.

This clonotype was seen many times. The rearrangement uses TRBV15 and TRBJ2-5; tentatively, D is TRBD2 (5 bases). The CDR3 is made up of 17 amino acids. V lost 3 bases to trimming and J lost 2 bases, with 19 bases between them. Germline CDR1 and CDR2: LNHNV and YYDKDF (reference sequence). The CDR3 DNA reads TGTGCCACCAGCAGCACCTGGGAGAGGATGGGGCAAGAGACCCAGTACTTC. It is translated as CATSSTWERMGQETQYF.

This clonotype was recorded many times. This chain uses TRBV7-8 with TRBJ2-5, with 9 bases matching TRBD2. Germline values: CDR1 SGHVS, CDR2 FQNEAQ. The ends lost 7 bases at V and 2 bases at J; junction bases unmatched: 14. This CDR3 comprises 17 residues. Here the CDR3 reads CASTLIAGEVGQETQYF. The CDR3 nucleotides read TGTGCCAGCACCTTGATAGCGGGAGAGGTGGGTCAAGAGACCCAGTACTTC. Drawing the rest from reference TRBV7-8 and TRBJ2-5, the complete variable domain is GAGVSQSPRYKVAKRGQDVALRCDPISGHVSLFWYQQALGQGPEFLTYFQNEAQLDKSGLPSDRFFAERPEGSVSTLKIQRTQQEDSAVYLCASTLIAGEVGQETQYFGPGTRLLVL.

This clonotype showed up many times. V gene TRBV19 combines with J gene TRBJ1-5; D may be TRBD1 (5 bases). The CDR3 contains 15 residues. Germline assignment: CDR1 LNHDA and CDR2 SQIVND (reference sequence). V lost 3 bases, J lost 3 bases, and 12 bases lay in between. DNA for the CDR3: TGTGCCAGTAGTATTTGGGACGGGAACAATCAGCCCCAGCATTTT. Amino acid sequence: CASSIWDGNNQPQHF.

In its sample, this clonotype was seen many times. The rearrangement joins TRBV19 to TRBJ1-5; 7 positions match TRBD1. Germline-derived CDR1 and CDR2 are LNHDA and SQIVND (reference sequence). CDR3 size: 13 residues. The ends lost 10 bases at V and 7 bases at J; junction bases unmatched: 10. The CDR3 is CATRDRSDQPQHF. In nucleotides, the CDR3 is TGTGCCACCCGGGACAGATCAGACCAGCCCCAGCATTTT.

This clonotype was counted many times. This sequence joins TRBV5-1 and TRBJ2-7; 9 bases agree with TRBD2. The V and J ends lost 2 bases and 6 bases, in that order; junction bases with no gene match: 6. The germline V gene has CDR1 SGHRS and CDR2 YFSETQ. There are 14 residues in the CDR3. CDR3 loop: CASSFSGSSREQYF. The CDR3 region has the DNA TGCGCCAGCAGCTTTAGCGGGAGTTCCCGCGAGCAGTACTTC.

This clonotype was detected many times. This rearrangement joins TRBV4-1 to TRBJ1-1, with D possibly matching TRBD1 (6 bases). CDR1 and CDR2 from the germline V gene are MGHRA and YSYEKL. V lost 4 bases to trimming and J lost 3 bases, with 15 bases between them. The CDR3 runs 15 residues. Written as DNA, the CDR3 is TGCGCCAGCAGCCCTTCGCCAGGGGAGGACACTGAAGCTTTCTTT. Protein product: CASSPSPGEDTEAFF.

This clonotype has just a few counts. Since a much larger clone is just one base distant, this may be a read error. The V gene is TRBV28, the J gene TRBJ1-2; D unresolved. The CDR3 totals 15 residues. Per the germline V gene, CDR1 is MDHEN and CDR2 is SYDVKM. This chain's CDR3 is CVSSSLSLTRYGYTF. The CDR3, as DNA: TGTGTCAGCAGTTCCCTCTCCCTGACGCGGTATGGCTACACCTTC.

In DNA, the CDR3 is TGTGCCAGCAGTAAGCAGGGGGAGGACGAGCAGTACTTC. Protein sequence: CASSKQGEDEQYF. The chain couples TRBV27 to TRBJ2-7; tentative D call: TRBD1 (7 bases). V lost 5 bases and J lost 5, with 13 bases in between. The CDR3 has 13 amino acids. CDR1 MNHEY and CDR2 SMNVEV come from the germline V gene (reference sequence).

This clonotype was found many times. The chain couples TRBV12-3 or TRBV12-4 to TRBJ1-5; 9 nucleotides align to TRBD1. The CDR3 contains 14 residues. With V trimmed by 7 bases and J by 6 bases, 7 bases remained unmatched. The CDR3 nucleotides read TGTGCCAGCACTACAGGGGGCTGGGGTCAGCCCCAGCATTTT. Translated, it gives CASTTGGWGQPQHF.

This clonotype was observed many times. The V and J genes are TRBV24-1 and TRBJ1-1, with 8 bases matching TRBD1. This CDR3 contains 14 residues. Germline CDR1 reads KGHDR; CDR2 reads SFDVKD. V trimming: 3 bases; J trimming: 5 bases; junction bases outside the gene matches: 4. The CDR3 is CATSDPDRGTEAFF. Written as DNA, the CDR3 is TGTGCCACCAGTGATCCCGACAGGGGTACTGAAGCTTTCTTT.

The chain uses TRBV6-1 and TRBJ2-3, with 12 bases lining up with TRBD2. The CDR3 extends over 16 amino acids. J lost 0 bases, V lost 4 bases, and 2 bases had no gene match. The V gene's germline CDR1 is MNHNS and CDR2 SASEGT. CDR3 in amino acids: CASSGGTSGSTDTQYF. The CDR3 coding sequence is TGTGCCAGCAGTGGAGGGACTAGCGGGAGCACAGATACGCAGTATTTT.

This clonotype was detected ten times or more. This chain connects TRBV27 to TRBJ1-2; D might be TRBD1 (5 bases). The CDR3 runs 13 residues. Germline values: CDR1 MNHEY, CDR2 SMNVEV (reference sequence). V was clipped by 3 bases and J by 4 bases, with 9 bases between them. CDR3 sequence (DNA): TGTGCCAGCAGTTTGCAGGGCACCTATGGCTACACCTTC. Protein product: CASSLQGTYGYTF.

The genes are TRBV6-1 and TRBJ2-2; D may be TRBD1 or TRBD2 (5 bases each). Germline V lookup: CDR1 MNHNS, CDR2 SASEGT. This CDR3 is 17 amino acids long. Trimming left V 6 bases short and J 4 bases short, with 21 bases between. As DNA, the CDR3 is TGTGCCAGCAGAGTAACCGGGACCCGGGACGGCACCGGGGAGCTGTTTTTT. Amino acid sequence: CASRVTGTRDGTGELFF.

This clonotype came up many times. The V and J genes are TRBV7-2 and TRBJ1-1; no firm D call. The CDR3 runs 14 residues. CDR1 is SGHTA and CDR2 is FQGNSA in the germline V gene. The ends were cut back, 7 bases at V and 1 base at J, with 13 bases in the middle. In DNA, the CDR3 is TGTGCCAGCACTCCCCCCGGAGGGAACACTGAAGCTTTCTTT. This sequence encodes CASTPPGGNTEAFF. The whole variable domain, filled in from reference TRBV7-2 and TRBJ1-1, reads GAGVSQSPSNKVTEKGKDVELRCDPISGHTALYWYRQSLGQGLEFLIYFQGNSAPDKSGLPSDRFSAERTGGSVSTLTIQRTQQEDSAVYLCASTPPGGNTEAFFGQGTRLTVV.

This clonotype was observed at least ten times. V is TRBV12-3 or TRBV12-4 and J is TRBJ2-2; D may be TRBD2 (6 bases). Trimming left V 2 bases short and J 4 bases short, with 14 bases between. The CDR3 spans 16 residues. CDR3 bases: TGTGCCAGCAGTTTATGGGTGGGGGGACGCACCGGGGAGCTGTTTTTT. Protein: CASSLWVGGRTGELFF.

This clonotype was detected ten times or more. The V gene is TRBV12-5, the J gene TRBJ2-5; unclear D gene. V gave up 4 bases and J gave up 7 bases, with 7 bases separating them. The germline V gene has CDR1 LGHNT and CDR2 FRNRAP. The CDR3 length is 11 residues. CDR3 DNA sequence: TGTGCTAGTGGTTCGCTTGGGACCCAGTACTTC. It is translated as CASGSLGTQYF.

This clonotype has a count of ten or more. CDR3 sequence (DNA): TGTGCCAGCAGTTTAAAGTTGTCCTACGAGCAGTACTTC. It translates to CASSLKLSYEQYF. The V call is TRBV27, the J call TRBJ2-7; D is unresolved. In germline, CDR1 is MNHEY, CDR2 SMNVEV (reference sequence). Between the trimmed V and J ends, which lost 2 bases and 1 base, there was a span of 6 bases. The CDR3 extends over 13 amino acids.

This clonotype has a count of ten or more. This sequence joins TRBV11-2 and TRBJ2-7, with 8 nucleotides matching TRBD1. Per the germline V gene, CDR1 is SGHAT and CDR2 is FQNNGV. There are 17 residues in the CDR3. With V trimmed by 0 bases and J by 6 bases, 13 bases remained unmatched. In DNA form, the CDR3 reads TGTGCCAGCAGCTTAGACCCCCAGGACAGGGTTGGAGGCGAGCAGTACTTC. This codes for CASSLDPQDRVGGEQYF.

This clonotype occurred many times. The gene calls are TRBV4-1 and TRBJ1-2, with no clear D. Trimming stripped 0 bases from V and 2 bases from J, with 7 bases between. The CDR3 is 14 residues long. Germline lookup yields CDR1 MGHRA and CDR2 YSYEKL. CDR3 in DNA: TGCGCCAGCAGCCAAGATACCCAGAACTATGGCTACACCTTC. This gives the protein CASSQDTQNYGYTF.